These 14 T cell receptor beta chains were sequenced from one sample in a study of blood T cell repertoires in COVID-19. Method: immunoSEQ multiplex PCR; TCRdb's copy keeps in-frame clones and lacks some. The table records about 130,000 clones, 85% to 90% of them present only once. The specimen sequenced was peripheral blood. These receptors were collected from a man aged 45 to 65 with active COVID-19.

The sample holds many counts of this clone. V and J are TRBV5-5 and TRBJ1-2, with 10 nucleotides matching TRBD1. With 2 bases clipped from V and 0 bases from J, the junction kept 1 base outside the gene matches. In germline, CDR1 is SGHKS, CDR2 YYEKEE (reference sequence). The length of the CDR3 is 15 residues. The CDR3 DNA sequence: TGTGCCAGCAGCTTCGGACAGGGGGCTAACTATGGCTACACCTTC. Protein product: CASSFGQGANYGYTF.

As regards this clone: This specimen includes other DNA sequences encoding the same CDR3. DNA for the CDR3: TGTGCCAGCTCACCGCGGCAGAACACTGAAGCTTTCTTT. It codes for CASSPRQNTEAFF. This chain links TRBV18 with TRBJ1-1; no reliable D call. Trimming cost V 3 bases and J 1 base, with 6 bases left between them. The CDR3 is 13 residues long. CDR1 KGHSH and CDR2 LQKENI come from the germline V gene.

In this sample, this clone turned up once. The V and J genes are TRBV6-6 and TRBJ1-5, with D perhaps matching TRBD1 (6 bases). Germline V gene data show CDR1 as MNHNY and CDR2 as SVGAGI (reference sequence). V lost 4 bases and J lost 7, with 14 bases in between. The CDR3 loop spans 14 amino acids. Here the CDR3 reads CASSLDSFGQPQHF. As DNA, the CDR3 is TGTGCCAGCAGTTTGGACAGCTTCGGGCAGCCCCAGCATTTT.

The V call is TRBV3-1 (or the pseudogene TRBV3-2), the J call TRBJ2-2; 16 bases fit TRBD2. CDR1 is LGHDT, CDR2 YNNKEL, per germline (reference sequence). This CDR3 is 18 amino acids long. Unmatched junction bases numbered 7, after V lost 3 bases and J lost 6 bases. In DNA, the CDR3 is TGTGCCAGCAGCCAGGGACTAGCGGGGGGGCCGTCCCCCGGGGAGCTGTTTTTT. Its protein is CASSQGLAGGPSPGELFF.

The genes are TRBV7-2 and TRBJ2-2, with 11 bases aligning to TRBD2. V lost 3 bases to trimming and J lost 7 bases; unmatched junction nucleotides: 1. Germline values: CDR1 SGHTA, CDR2 FQGNSA. The CDR3 length is 14 residues. CDR3 bases: TGTGCCAGCAGCTTTACTAGCGGGGGCGGGGAGCTGTTTTTT. Protein: CASSFTSGGGELFF.

V is TRBV5-5 and J is TRBJ1-5; 7 nucleotides match TRBD1. Unmatched junction bases numbered 7, after V lost 0 bases and J lost 1 base. This CDR3 region has 17 residues. Germline V gives CDR1 SGHKS, CDR2 YYEKEE (reference sequence). Here the CDR3 reads CASSLVQGGSSNQPQHF. The CDR3 bases are TGTGCCAGCAGCTTGGTTCAGGGGGGTTCAAGCAATCAGCCCCAGCATTTT.

The CDR3 spells CASSLTGRDSPLHF. Here the CDR3 DNA reads TGTGCCAGCTCCTTGACAGGGCGGGATTCACCCCTCCACTTT. This chain links TRBV27 with TRBJ1-6, with 7 bases that match TRBD1. Trimming cost V 8 bases and J 8 bases; bases outside gene matches: 9. Germline CDR1 is MNHEY and CDR2 is SMNVEV (reference sequence). This CDR3 has 14 residues.

Only one count was recorded for this clone. The CDR3 sequence is CASRSDQGSYYGYTF. The CDR3 region has the DNA TGTGCCAGCAGGTCAGACCAGGGAAGTTACTATGGCTACACCTTC. The V gene is TRBV6-5, the J gene TRBJ1-2; the D gene is possibly TRBD1 (5 bases). V was cut by 6 bases and J by 3 bases, with 17 bases left in between. The CDR3 sequence is 15 residues long. Germline V gene lookup returns CDR1 MNHEY and CDR2 SVGAGI.

The V call is TRBV7-2, the J call TRBJ1-2, with 8 bases identical to TRBD1. The germline V gene encodes CDR1 SGHTA and CDR2 FQGNSA. This CDR3 contains 13 residues. With 3 bases clipped from V and 7 bases from J, the junction kept 4 bases outside the gene matches. The CDR3 DNA reads TGTGCCAGCAGCTTGCCAGGGGGCCTTGGCTACACCTTC. Its translation: CASSLPGGLGYTF. Filled out from reference TRBV7-2 and TRBJ1-2, the complete variable domain reads GAGVSQSPSNKVTEKGKDVELRCDPISGHTALYWYRQSLGQGLEFLIYFQGNSAPDKSGLPSDRFSAERTGGSVSTLTIQRTQQEDSAVYLCASSLPGGLGYTFGSGTRLTVV.

This CDR3 reads CASSEINQPQHF. The CDR3 nucleotides read TGTGCCAGCAGTGAGATCAATCAGCCCCAGCATTTT. The chain links TRBV28 to TRBJ1-5; D remains ambiguous. Germline V gives CDR1 MDHEN, CDR2 SYDVKM. The length of the CDR3 is 12 residues. The V end was cut by 5 bases, the J end by 3 bases, with 5 bases between.

The chain has TRBV5-6 and TRBJ1-1; D perhaps matches TRBD1 (5 bases). Trimming shortened V by 4 bases and J by 8 bases, and 18 bases separated the two germline ends. Germline CDR1 SGHDT, CDR2 YYEEEE. This CDR3 is 14 amino acids long. The CDR3 spells CASSPGPTGLEAFF. CDR3 sequence (DNA): TGTGCCAGCAGCCCCGGTCCCACAGGTTTAGAAGCTTTCTTT.

This sequence joins TRBV7-9 and TRBJ2-7; TRBD2 matches 10 bases. Germline lookup yields CDR1 SEHNR and CDR2 FQNEAQ (reference sequence). The CDR3 has 17 amino acids. Trimming cost V 5 bases and J 2 bases; bases outside gene matches: 12. CDR3: CASSHQVGSGGAYEQYF. CDR3 DNA: TGTGCCAGCAGCCACCAAGTGGGGAGCGGGGGGGCCTACGAGCAGTACTTC.

The chain joins TRBV27 to TRBJ1-5; TRBD1 agrees at 8 bases. Germline V lookup: CDR1 MNHEY, CDR2 SMNVEV (reference sequence). V trimming: 2 bases; J trimming: 4 bases; junction bases outside the gene matches: 1. This CDR3 has 14 residues. CDR3 residues: CASSLRQGNQPQHF. The CDR3 coding sequence is TGTGCCAGCAGTTTAAGACAGGGGAATCAGCCCCAGCATTTT.

This chain links TRBV9 with TRBJ2-7; D might be TRBD2 (6 bases). This CDR3 has 15 residues. Germline V gene sequence: CDR1 SGDLS, CDR2 YYNGEE. Trimming removed 0 bases at V and 6 bases at J, with 16 bases between. The chain's CDR3 is CASSVAPGTFLEQYF. CDR3 bases: TGTGCCAGCAGCGTAGCCCCCGGGACTTTCCTCGAGCAGTACTTC.